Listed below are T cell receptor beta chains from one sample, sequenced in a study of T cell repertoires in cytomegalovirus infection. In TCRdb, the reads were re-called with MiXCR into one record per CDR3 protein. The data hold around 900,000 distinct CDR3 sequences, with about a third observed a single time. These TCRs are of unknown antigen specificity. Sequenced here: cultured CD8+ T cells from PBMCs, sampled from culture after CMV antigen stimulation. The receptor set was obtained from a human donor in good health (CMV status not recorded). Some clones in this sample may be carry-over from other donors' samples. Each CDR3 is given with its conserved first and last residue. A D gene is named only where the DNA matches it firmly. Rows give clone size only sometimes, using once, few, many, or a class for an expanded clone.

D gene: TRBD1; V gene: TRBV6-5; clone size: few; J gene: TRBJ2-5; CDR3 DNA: TGTGCCAGCAGTACGTTTCGGGACAGTGGAGAGACCCAGTACTTC; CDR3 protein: CASSTFRDSGETQYF
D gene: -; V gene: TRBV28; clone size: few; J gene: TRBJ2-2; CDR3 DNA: TGTGCCAGCAAAGGGACGGGGCGAGGCACCGGGGAGCTGTTTTTT; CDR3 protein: CASKGTGRGTGELFF
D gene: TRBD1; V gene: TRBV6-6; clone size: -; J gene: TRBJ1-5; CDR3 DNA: TGTGCCAGCAGTGACACAGGGGTTCAGCCCCAGCATTTT; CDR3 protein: CASSDTGVQPQHF
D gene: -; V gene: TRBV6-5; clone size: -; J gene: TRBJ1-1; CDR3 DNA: TGTGCCAGCAGTTACACCTCGGAGAGCACTGAAGCTTTCTTT; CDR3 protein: CASSYTSESTEAFF
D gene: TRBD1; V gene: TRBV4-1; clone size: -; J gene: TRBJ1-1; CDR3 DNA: TGCGCCAGCAGCCAAGGGACAGGGATTGGGACTGAAGCTTTCTTT; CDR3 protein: CASSQGTGIGTEAFF
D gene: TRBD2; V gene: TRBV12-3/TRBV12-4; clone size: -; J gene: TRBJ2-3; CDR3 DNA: TGTGCCAGCAGTTTTGCCAGCGGGGGGGCCCTGGATACGCAGTATTTT; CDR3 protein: CASSFASGGALDTQYF
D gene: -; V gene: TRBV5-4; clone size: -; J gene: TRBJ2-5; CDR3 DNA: TGTGCCAGCAGCTTCCAGCAGTACCAAGAGACCCAGTACTTC; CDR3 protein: CASSFQQYQETQYF
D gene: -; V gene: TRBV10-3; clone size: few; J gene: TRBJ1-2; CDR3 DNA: TGTGCCATCACCGTAAACCAGGGTGGGGACACGGAACTCTATGGCTACACCTTC; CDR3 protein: CAITVNQGGDTELYGYTF
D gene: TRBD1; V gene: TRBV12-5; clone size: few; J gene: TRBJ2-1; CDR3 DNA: TGTGCTAGTGGTTTTGGAAGTGAGGGGGACAGGGGCACTGAGCAGTTCTTC; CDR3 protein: CASGFGSEGDRGTEQFF
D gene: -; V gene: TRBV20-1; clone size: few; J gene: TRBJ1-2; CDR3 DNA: TGCAGTGCTAGGCGGCCGAACTATGGCTACACCTTC; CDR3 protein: CSARRPNYGYTF
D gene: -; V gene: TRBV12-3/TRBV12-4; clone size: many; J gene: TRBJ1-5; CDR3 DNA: TGTGCCAGCAGTTTCAGATTGGATAGCAATCAGCCCCAGCATTTT; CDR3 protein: CASSFRLDSNQPQHF
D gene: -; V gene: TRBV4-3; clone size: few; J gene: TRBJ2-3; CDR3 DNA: TGCGCCAGCAGCCAAGAGTCGGGGGGCACAGATACGCAGTATTTT; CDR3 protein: CASSQESGGTDTQYF
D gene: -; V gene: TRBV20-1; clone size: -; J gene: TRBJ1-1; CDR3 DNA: TGCAGTGCTAGAGATCTAGGGGTGGACACTGAAGCTTTCTTT; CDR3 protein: CSARDLGVDTEAFF
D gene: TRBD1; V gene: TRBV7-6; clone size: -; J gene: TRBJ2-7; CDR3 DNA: TGTACCAGCAGCCAACTACAGGGGCAGGGTACTCACGAGCAGTACTTC; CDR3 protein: CTSSQLQGQGTHEQYF
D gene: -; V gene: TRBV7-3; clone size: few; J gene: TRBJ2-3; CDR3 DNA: TGTGCCAGCAGCTTTGTACAGGCAGATACGCAGTATTTT; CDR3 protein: CASSFVQADTQYF
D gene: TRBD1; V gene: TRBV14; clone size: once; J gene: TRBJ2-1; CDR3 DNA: TGTGCCAGCAGCCAACCCGGACAGGGACAATACAATGAGCAGTTCTTC; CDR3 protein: CASSQPGQGQYNEQFF
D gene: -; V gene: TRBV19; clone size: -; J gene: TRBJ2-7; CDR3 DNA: TGTGCCAGTAGTATTGATCGAGGACACGAGCAGTACTTC; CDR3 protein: CASSIDRGHEQYF
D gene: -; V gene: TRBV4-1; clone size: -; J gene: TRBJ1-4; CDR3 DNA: TGCGCCAGCAATAACTTAAACGGCGGGCCTAATGAAAAACTGTTTTTT; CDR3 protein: CASNNLNGGPNEKLFF